Each of the 18 T cell receptor beta chains below was sequenced from the same sample in a study of cytomegalovirus exposure and HLA in healthy donors. PCR was performed using 60 Vbeta and 13 Jbeta primers. Some clones are missing from TCRdb's copy, which holds only in-frame ones; the method was immunoSEQ multiplex PCR. The sample has 100,000 to 120,000 clones, roughly four fifths seen once. Source material: PBMCs. The source of these receptors is a woman between 18 and 30 years old in good health and CMV-seronegative.

The J gene is TRBJ2-7, the V gene TRBV28; weak D call: TRBD1 (7 bases). Trimming stripped 6 bases from V and 7 bases from J, with 19 bases between. This CDR3 spans 14 amino acids. In germline, CDR1 is MDHEN, CDR2 SYDVKM. The DNA for the CDR3 is TGTGCCAGCAGCAGGGGCAGGGGGGTTAGAGAGCAGTACTTC. Residues: CASSRGRGVREQYF.

The rearrangement links TRBV6-6 to TRBJ1-5, with 8 bases matching TRBD1. The CDR3 runs 16 residues. Germline CDR1 MNHNY, CDR2 SVGAGI (reference sequence). J lost 4 bases, V lost 5 bases, and 10 bases had no gene match. This CDR3 reads CASSAGQGGINQPQHF. DNA of the CDR3: TGTGCCAGCAGTGCTGGACAGGGAGGAATTAATCAGCCCCAGCATTTT.

CDR3 protein: CAWIRGNTEAFF. In DNA, the CDR3 is TGTGCCTGGATACGGGGGAACACTGAAGCTTTCTTT. The chain couples TRBV30 to TRBJ1-1; D call uncertain. Germline V gene sequence: CDR1 GTSNPN, CDR2 SVGIG (reference sequence). V lost 4 bases to trimming and J lost 1 base, with 7 bases between them. There are 12 residues in the CDR3.

The rearrangement joins TRBV18 to TRBJ2-3; D uncertain. V dropped 2 bases and J dropped 5 bases, with 11 bases sitting between them. Per germline, CDR1 KGHSH and CDR2 LQKENI. The CDR3 contains 14 residues. CDR3 DNA sequence: TGTGCCAGCTCACCATCCCCGGGTGGAGATACGCAGTATTTT. Its translation: CASSPSPGGDTQYF. Supplemented by reference TRBV18 and TRBJ2-3, the full variable domain reads NAGVMQNPRHLVRRRGQEARLRCSPMKGHSHVYWYRQLPEEGLKFMVYLQKENIIDESGMPKERFSAEFPKEGPSILRIQQVVRGDSAAYFCASSPSPGGDTQYFGPGTRLTVL.

The gene calls are TRBV4-3 and TRBJ2-3, with 10 positions matching TRBD1. Germline CDR1 is LGHNA and CDR2 is YSLEER. The length of the CDR3 is 16 residues. The ends lost 6 bases at V and 4 bases at J; junction bases unmatched: 10. CDR3 DNA sequence: TGCGCCAGCAGACTTTACTACGGGACAGGGGCAGATACGCAGTATTTT. Translation gives CASRLYYGTGADTQYF.

The chain combines TRBV29-1 with TRBJ2-1, with 7 bases lining up with TRBD2. CDR1 is SQVTM, CDR2 ANQGSEA, per germline. The trim removed 2 bases at V and 0 bases at J, leaving 4 bases unmatched. The CDR3 has 15 amino acids. The CDR3 DNA reads TGCAGCGTTGAATCCCCTAGCGGCTCCTACAATGAGCAGTTCTTC. It codes for CSVESPSGSYNEQFF.

This clone was seen more than once but under ten times. The gene calls are TRBV11-3 and TRBJ1-1; D ambiguous. CDR1 and CDR2 (germline): SGHNT, YENEEA. Trimming left V 0 bases short and J 5 bases short, with 16 bases between. The CDR3 length is 16 residues. The CDR3 loop is CASSLEASPFGTEAFF. The CDR3 bases are TGTGCCAGCAGCTTAGAAGCTAGTCCCTTTGGGACTGAAGCTTTCTTT.

The count of this clone is one. The chain has TRBV18 and TRBJ1-4; D remains unclear. V lost 6 bases and J 2 bases, leaving 13 bases between the germline ends. This CDR3 contains 15 residues. CDR1 is KGHSH, CDR2 LQKENI, per germline. DNA of the CDR3: TGTGCCAGCTCGGCTTACGAGGGTACTAATGAAAAACTGTTTTTT. Amino acid sequence: CASSAYEGTNEKLFF.

The CDR3 sequence: CASSYGGSGRYNEQFF. The CDR3 DNA follows: TGTGCCAGCAGTTATGGGGGAAGCGGGAGGTACAATGAGCAGTTCTTC. V is TRBV6-5 and J is TRBJ2-1, with 9 bases lining up with TRBD2. With 3 bases clipped from V and 4 bases from J, the junction kept 7 bases outside the gene matches. Germline CDR1 and CDR2: MNHEY and SVGAGI. CDR3 size: 16 residues.

This clone showed up just a few times. The J gene is TRBJ1-1, the V gene TRBV19, with 7 nucleotides matching TRBD1. Germline V lookup: CDR1 LNHDA, CDR2 SQIVND (reference sequence). The CDR3 contains 14 residues. V was clipped by 5 bases and J by 5 bases; unmatched bases: 8. CDR3 amino acids: CASSLRQGWTEAFF. The CDR3 bases are TGTGCCAGTAGTCTCCGACAGGGATGGACTGAAGCTTTCTTT.

The chain carries TRBV6-5 and TRBJ2-3; unclear D gene. This CDR3 spans 15 amino acids. The V gene lost 2 bases and the J gene lost 0 bases, with 9 bases spanning the gap. Germline V gives CDR1 MNHEY, CDR2 SVGAGI. CDR3: CASSYNTPSTDTQYF. CDR3 DNA: TGTGCCAGCAGTTACAATACACCGAGCACAGATACGCAGTATTTT.

This clone has more than one count but fewer than ten. The chain links TRBV7-2 to TRBJ2-1; 9 positions match TRBD2. The CDR3 is made up of 13 amino acids. Germline V CDR1 and CDR2: SGHTA, FQGNSA. V trimming: 2 bases; J trimming: 7 bases; junction bases outside the gene matches: 0. CDR3 sequence: CASSLLAGNEQFF. DNA for the CDR3: TGTGCCAGCAGCTTACTAGCGGGGAATGAGCAGTTCTTC.

This clone was detected only once. The rearrangement links TRBV4-2 to TRBJ2-5, with a weak D call TRBD1 (6 bases). V lost 1 base to trimming and J lost 1 base, with 13 bases between them. The CDR3 has 16 residues. The V gene's germline CDR1 is LGHNA and CDR2 YNFKEQ. CDR3 coding DNA: TGTGCCAGCAGCCAAGGGTTGGGCAGGGGCCAAGAGACCCAGTACTTC. This sequence encodes CASSQGLGRGQETQYF.

CDR3 sequence reads: CATLKGQTTGARNEKLFF. As DNA, the CDR3 is TGTGCCACCCTGAAGGGGCAAACTACAGGGGCCAGAAATGAAAAACTGTTTTTT. The V call is TRBV2, the J call TRBJ1-4; 7 bases map to TRBD1. The CDR3 contains 18 residues. Germline assignment: CDR1 SNHLY and CDR2 FYNNEI. V was clipped by 10 bases and J by 5 bases; unmatched bases: 22. The full variable domain, with the rest looked up from reference TRBV2 and TRBJ1-4, is EPEVTQTPSHQVTQMGQEVILRCVPISNHLYFYWYRQILGQKVEFLVSFYNNEISEKSEIFDDQFSVERPDGSNFTLKIRSTKLEDSAMYFCATLKGQTTGARNEKLFFGSGTQLSVL.

This clone was picked up one time. The chain joins TRBV7-9 to TRBJ2-1; 14 positions agree with TRBD2. V shed 5 bases and J 9 bases; nucleotides not matched to a gene: 6. This CDR3 has 15 residues. The germline V gene encodes CDR1 SEHNR and CDR2 FQNEAQ (reference sequence). CDR3 DNA sequence: TGTGCCAGCAGCCTGGGACTAGCGGGAGAAGGTGAGCAGTTCTTC. Protein sequence: CASSLGLAGEGEQFF. Drawing the rest from reference TRBV7-9 and TRBJ2-1, the complete variable domain is DTGVSQNPRHKITKRGQNVTFRCDPISEHNRLYWYRQTLGQGPEFLTYFQNEAQLEKSRLLSDRFSAERPKGSFSTLEIQRTEQGDSAMYLCASSLGLAGEGEQFFGPGTRLTVL.

The chain is built from TRBV29-1 and TRBJ2-7; tentatively, D is TRBD1 (6 bases). The V gene lost 3 bases and the J gene lost 6 bases, with 12 bases spanning the gap. This CDR3 spans 12 amino acids. The germline V gene has CDR1 SQVTM and CDR2 ANQGSEA. The CDR3 loop reads CSVEGQGFEQYF. The CDR3 coding sequence is TGCAGCGTTGAGGGTCAGGGGTTCGAGCAGTACTTC.

This chain joins TRBV5-1 and TRBJ1-2, with 7 nucleotides matching TRBD1. V was clipped by 7 bases and J by 2 bases; unmatched bases: 11. The germline V gene encodes CDR1 SGHRS and CDR2 YFSETQ. This CDR3 contains 15 residues. CDR3 coding DNA: TGCGCCAGCTCACGGTCCCGGGACAGCAACTATGGCTACACCTTC. Translation: CASSRSRDSNYGYTF.

The chain employs TRBV28 and TRBJ2-3; D remains unclear. Trimming took 2 bases from V and 0 from J, leaving 12 bases between them. Per the germline V gene, CDR1 is MDHEN and CDR2 is SYDVKM. This CDR3 region has 16 residues. The CDR3 bases are TGTGCCAGCAGTTTAAGGAGCGCCCCTAGCACAGATACGCAGTATTTT. This sequence encodes CASSLRSAPSTDTQYF.